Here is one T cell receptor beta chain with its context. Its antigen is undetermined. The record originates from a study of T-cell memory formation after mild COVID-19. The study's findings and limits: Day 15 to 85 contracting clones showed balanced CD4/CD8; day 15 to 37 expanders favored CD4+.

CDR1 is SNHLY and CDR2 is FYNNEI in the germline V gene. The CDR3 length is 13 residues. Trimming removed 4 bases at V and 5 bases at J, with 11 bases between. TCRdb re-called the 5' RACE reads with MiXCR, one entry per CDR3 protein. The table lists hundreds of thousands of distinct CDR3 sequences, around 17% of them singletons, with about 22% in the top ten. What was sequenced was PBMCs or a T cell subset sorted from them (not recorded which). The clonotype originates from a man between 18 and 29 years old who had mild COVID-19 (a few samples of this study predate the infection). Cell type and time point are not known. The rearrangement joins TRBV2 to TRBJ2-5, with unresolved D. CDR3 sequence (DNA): TGTGCCAGCAGTGGCAGCCCCTCGGAGACCCAGTACTTC. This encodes CASSGSPSETQYF.